The 10 T cell receptor beta chains below were found in one sample sequenced in a study of blood T cell repertoires in COVID-19. This table comes from immunoSEQ multiplex PCR, and its TCRdb copy is limited to in-frame clones, with some not included. Of roughly 250,000 clones in the sample, around nine tenths are singletons; the top ten hold roughly 0.8%. Sequenced input: peripheral blood. The receptors stem from a man between 25 and 39 years old with acute or convalescent COVID-19.

The chain combines TRBV6-5 with TRBJ1-1; D is possibly TRBD1 (5 bases). The CDR3 covers 13 residues. Trimming left V 6 bases short and J 4 bases short, with 12 bases between. In germline, CDR1 is MNHEY, CDR2 SVGAGI. The CDR3 DNA reads TGTGCCAGCAGCCACCTCGGGGGCACTGAAGCTTTCTTT. This codes for CASSHLGGTEAFF.

The chain links TRBV30 to TRBJ1-2; D is uncertain. The CDR3 covers 12 residues. With 3 bases removed from V and 4 bases from J, the gap between germline ends came to 9 bases. CDR1 is GTSNPN and CDR2 is SVGIG in the germline V gene (reference sequence). CDR3 sequence reads: CAWSPFFYGYTF. CDR3 nucleotide sequence: TGTGCCTGGAGCCCTTTCTTCTATGGCTACACCTTC. The entire variable domain, with the rest obtained from reference TRBV30 and TRBJ1-2, is as follows: SQTIHQWPATLVQPVGSPLSLECTVEGTSNPNLYWYRQAAGRGLQLLFYSVGIGQISSEVPQNLSASRPQDRQFILSSKKLLLSDSGFYLCAWSPFFYGYTFGSGTRLTVV.

The V and J genes are TRBV2 and TRBJ2-2; the D gene is possibly TRBD2 (6 bases). The V gene lost 6 bases and the J gene lost 3 bases, with 11 bases spanning the gap. The CDR3 runs to 14 residues. Germline-derived CDR1 and CDR2 are SNHLY and FYNNEI. The chain's CDR3 is CASRPGLHTGELFF. CDR3 in DNA: TGTGCCAGCAGGCCGGGACTTCACACCGGGGAGCTGTTTTTT.

V gene TRBV15 combines with J gene TRBJ1-1; 9 nucleotides agree with TRBD1. With 5 bases clipped from V and 6 bases from J, the junction kept 16 bases outside the gene matches. The CDR3 runs 17 residues. CDR1 is LNHNV, CDR2 YYDKDF, per germline (reference sequence). CDR3 sequence: CATSGVGPGQGYAEAFF. The CDR3 DNA reads as TGTGCCACCAGCGGTGTGGGTCCCGGACAGGGGTATGCTGAAGCTTTCTTT.

V is TRBV4-1 and J is TRBJ1-6; 8 bases match TRBD1. This CDR3 region has 15 residues. The ends lost 1 base at V and 5 bases at J; junction bases unmatched: 1. Germline V gene sequence: CDR1 MGHRA, CDR2 YSYEKL. CDR3 in amino acids: CASSQGGQDNSPLHF. CDR3 coding DNA: TGCGCCAGCAGCCAAGGGGGACAGGATAATTCACCCCTCCACTTT.

J is TRBJ2-1 and V is TRBV15; 10 bases are a match to TRBD2. V dropped 5 bases and J dropped 7; count of bases not matched to a gene: 11. This CDR3 is 16 amino acids long. Germline V CDR1 and CDR2: LNHNV, YYDKDF (reference sequence). The CDR3 DNA reads TGTGCCACCAGCGACAGAAGCGGGGGGGCGGGGAATGAGCAGTTCTTC. This gives the protein CATSDRSGGAGNEQFF.

Regarding this clone: In the same sample, other DNA sequences code for this CDR3. The chain combines TRBV5-1 with TRBJ1-6, with D possibly matching TRBD1 (6 bases). Germline V CDR1 and CDR2: SGHRS, YFSETQ. CDR3 length equals 15 residues. Trimming pared 0 bases from V and 5 bases from J, leaving 9 bases between. CDR3 loop: CASSLAAGDNSPLHF. In nucleotides, the CDR3 is TGCGCCAGCAGCTTGGCCGCAGGGGATAATTCACCCCTCCACTTT. The full variable domain, rest sourced from reference TRBV5-1 and TRBJ1-6, is KAGVTQTPRYLIKTRGQQVTLSCSPISGHRSVSWYQQTPGQGLQFLFEYFSETQRNKGNFPGRFSGRQFSNSRSEMNVSTLELGDSALYLCASSLAAGDNSPLHFGNGTRLTVT.

CDR3 loop: CASSLAGQTNSPLHF. The CDR3 coding sequence is TGTGCCAGCTCACTGGCTGGACAGACAAATTCACCCCTCCACTTT. The chain is built from TRBV18 and TRBJ1-6; tentatively, D is TRBD1 (6 bases). With 4 bases removed from V and 7 bases from J, the gap between germline ends came to 14 bases. Germline V CDR1 and CDR2: KGHSH, LQKENI. The CDR3 length is 15 residues.

The genes are TRBV27 and TRBJ2-7, with 9 bases matching TRBD1. J lost 4 bases, V lost 5 bases, and 12 bases had no gene match. In germline, CDR1 is MNHEY, CDR2 SMNVEV (reference sequence). The CDR3 spans 16 residues. The CDR3 loop reads CASSIGPGTGYYEQYF. The CDR3 bases are TGTGCCAGCAGTATAGGCCCCGGGACAGGGTATTACGAGCAGTACTTC.

The sample holds one count of this clone. This rearrangement joins TRBV5-4 to TRBJ2-5; 7 nucleotides align to TRBD2. V was clipped by 4 bases and J by 3 bases; unmatched bases: 9. The CDR3 length is 15 residues. Germline loops: CDR1 SGHNT, CDR2 YYREEE (reference sequence). The CDR3 DNA reads TGTGCCAGCAGCCTCTCGGGAGGCTTAAAAGAGACCCAGTACTTC. Translation gives CASSLSGGLKETQYF.